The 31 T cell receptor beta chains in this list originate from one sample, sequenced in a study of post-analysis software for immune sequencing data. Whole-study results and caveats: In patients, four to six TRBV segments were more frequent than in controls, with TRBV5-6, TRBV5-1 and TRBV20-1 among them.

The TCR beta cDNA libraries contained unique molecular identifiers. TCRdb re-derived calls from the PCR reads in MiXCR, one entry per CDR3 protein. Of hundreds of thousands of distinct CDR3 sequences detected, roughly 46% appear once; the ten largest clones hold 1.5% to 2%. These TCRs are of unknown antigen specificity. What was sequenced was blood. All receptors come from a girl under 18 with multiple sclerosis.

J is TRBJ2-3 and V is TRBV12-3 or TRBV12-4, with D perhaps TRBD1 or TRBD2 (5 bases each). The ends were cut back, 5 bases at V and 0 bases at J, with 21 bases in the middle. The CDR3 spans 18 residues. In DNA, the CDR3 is TGTGCCAGCAGTCTCGGTGGGGACCCTCACTTGAGCACAGATACGCAGTATTTT. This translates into CASSLGGDPHLSTDTQYF.

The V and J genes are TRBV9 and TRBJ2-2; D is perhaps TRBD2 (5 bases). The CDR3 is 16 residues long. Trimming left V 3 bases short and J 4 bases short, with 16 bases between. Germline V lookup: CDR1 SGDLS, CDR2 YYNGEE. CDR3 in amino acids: CASSDPPREFTGELFF. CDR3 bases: TGTGCCAGCAGCGACCCCCCGAGGGAGTTCACCGGGGAGCTGTTTTTT.

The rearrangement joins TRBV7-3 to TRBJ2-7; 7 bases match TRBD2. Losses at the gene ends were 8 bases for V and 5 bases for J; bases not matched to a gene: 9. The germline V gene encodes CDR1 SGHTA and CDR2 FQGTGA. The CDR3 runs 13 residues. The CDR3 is CASAAGELNEQYF. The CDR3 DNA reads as TGTGCCAGCGCTGCGGGGGAGCTTAACGAGCAGTACTTC.

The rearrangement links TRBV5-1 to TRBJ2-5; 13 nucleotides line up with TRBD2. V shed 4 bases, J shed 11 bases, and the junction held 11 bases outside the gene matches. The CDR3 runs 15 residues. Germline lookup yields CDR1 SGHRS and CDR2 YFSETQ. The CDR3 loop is CASSTGTSGVKEQYF. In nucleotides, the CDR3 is TGCGCCAGCAGCACGGGGACTAGCGGGGTCAAGGAGCAGTACTTC.

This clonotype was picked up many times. Here the CDR3 reads CASSLTSGGANEQFF. The CDR3 nucleotides are TGCGCCAGCAGCTTGACTAGCGGGGGGGCGAATGAGCAGTTCTTC. V and J are TRBV5-1 and TRBJ2-1; 13 nucleotides line up with TRBD2. The J segment lost 7 bases and the V segment lost 1 base, leaving 2 bases of the junction unmatched. Germline loops: CDR1 SGHRS, CDR2 YFSETQ. The CDR3 totals 15 residues.

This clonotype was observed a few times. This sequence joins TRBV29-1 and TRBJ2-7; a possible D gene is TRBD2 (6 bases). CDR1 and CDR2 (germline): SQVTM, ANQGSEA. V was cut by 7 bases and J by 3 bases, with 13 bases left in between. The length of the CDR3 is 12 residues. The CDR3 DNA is TGCAGCGCCGCGGGACCGCACTACGAGCAGTACTTC. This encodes CSAAGPHYEQYF.

In nucleotides, the CDR3 is TGTGCCAGCAGCCTAGAACTAGCGGTCTACAATGAGCAGTTCTTC. This sequence encodes CASSLELAVYNEQFF. The chain is built from TRBV12-3 or TRBV12-4 and TRBJ2-1; 8 nucleotides align to TRBD2. V was clipped by 6 bases and J by 3 bases; unmatched bases: 7. The CDR3 totals 15 residues.

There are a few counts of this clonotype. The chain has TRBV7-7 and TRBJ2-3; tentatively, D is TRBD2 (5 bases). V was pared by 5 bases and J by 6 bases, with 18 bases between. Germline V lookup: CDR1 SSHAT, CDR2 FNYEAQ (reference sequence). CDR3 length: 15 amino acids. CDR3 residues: CASSRTRFAADTQYF. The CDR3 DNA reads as TGTGCCAGCAGCCGCACTAGGTTCGCCGCGGATACGCAGTATTTT.

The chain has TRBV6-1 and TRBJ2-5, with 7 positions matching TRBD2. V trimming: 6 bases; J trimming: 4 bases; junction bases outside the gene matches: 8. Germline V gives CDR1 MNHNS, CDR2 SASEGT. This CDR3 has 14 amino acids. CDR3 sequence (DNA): TGTGCCAGCAGAGCCAGCGGGGTCGGAGAGACCCAGTACTTC. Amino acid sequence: CASRASGVGETQYF.

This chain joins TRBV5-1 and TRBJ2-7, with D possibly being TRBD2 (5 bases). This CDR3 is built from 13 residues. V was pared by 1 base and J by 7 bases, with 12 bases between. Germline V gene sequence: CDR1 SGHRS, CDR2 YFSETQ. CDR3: CASSLYGGTEQYF. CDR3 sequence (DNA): TGCGCCAGCAGCTTGTACGGAGGCACGGAGCAGTACTTC.

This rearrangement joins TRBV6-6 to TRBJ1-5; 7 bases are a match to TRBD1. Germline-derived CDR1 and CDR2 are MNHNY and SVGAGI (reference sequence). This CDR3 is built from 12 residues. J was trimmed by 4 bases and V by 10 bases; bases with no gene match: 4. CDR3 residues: CATRGKNQPQHF. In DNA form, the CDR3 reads TGTGCCACCAGGGGGAAAAATCAGCCCCAGCATTTT.

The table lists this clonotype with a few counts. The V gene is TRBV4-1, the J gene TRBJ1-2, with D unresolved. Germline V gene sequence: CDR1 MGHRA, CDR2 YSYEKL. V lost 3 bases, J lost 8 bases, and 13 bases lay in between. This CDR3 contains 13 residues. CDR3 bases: TGCGCCAGCAGCCAGGTCCCGTCTGGGGGCTACACCTTC. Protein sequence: CASSQVPSGGYTF.

CDR3 amino acids: CASLGQSNTEAFF. The CDR3 DNA reads as TGTGCCAGCTTAGGACAGTCGAACACTGAAGCTTTCTTT. The J gene is TRBJ1-1, the V gene TRBV18, with a tentative D call TRBD1 (6 bases). CDR1 and CDR2 (germline): KGHSH, LQKENI. The CDR3 spans 13 residues. V lost 7 bases and J lost 1, with 10 bases in between.

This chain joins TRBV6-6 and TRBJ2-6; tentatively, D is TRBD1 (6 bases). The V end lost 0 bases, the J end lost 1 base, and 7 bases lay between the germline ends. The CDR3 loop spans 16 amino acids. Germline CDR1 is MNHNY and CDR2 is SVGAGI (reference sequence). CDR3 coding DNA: TGTGCCAGCAGTTACTCGAGGGGGTCTGGGGCCAACGTCCTGACTTTC. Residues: CASSYSRGSGANVLTF.

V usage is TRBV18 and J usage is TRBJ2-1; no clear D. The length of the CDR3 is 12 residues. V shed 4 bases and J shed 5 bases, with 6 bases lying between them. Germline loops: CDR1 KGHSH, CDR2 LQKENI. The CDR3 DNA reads TGTGCCAGCTCACAATACAACAATGAGCAGTTCTTC. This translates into CASSQYNNEQFF.

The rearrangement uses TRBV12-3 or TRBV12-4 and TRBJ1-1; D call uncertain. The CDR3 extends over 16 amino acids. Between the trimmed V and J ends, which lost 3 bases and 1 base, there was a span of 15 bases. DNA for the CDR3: TGTGCCAGCAGTTTTTATACCACAGAGTCGAACACTGAAGCTTTCTTT. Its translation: CASSFYTTESNTEAFF.

The CDR3 nucleotides are TGTGCCAGCAGTTATCAGGACAGCCAAGAGACCCAGTACTTC. This codes for CASSYQDSQETQYF. The chain employs TRBV6-6 and TRBJ2-5; a weak D match, TRBD1 (6 bases). The V end was cut by 3 bases, the J end by 1 base, with 9 bases between. The CDR3 sequence is 14 residues long. Germline CDR1 MNHNY, CDR2 SVGAGI (reference sequence).

The CDR3 spells CSVAGFPSTDTQYF. CDR3 sequence (DNA): TGCAGCGTCGCGGGGTTCCCTAGCACAGATACGCAGTATTTT. V and J are TRBV29-1 and TRBJ2-3, with a weak D call TRBD2 (6 bases). Trimming removed 6 bases at V and 0 bases at J, with 13 bases between. This CDR3 comprises 14 residues. Germline CDR1 SQVTM, CDR2 ANQGSEA.

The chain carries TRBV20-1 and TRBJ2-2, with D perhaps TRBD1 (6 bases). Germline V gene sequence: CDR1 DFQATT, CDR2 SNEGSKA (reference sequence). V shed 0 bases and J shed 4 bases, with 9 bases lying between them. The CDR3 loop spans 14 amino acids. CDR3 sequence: CSARDGDTTGELFF. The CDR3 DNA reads TGCAGTGCTAGAGATGGGGACACCACCGGGGAGCTGTTTTTT.

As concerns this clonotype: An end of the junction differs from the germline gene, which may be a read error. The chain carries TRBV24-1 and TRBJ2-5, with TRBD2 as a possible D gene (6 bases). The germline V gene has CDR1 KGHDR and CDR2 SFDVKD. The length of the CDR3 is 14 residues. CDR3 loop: CATSEAGTGEAQYF. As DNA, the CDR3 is TGTGCCACCAGTGAGGCCGGGACTGGAGAGGCCCAGTACTTC.

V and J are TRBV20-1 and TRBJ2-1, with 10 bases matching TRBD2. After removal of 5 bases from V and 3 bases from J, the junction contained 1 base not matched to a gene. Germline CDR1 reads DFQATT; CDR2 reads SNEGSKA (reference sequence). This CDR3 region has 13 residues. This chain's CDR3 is CSAGTSVYNEQFF. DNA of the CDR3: TGCAGTGCTGGGACTAGCGTCTACAATGAGCAGTTCTTC.

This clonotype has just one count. The CDR3 coding sequence is TGTGCCAGCAGCACCATCCCCACAGATACGCAGTATTTT. Translation gives CASSTIPTDTQYF. The J gene is TRBJ2-3, the V gene TRBV7-6; D is uncertain. Trimming shortened V by 5 bases and J by 2 bases, and 8 bases separated the two germline ends. Germline lookup yields CDR1 SGHVS and CDR2 FNYEAQ. CDR3 length: 13 residues.

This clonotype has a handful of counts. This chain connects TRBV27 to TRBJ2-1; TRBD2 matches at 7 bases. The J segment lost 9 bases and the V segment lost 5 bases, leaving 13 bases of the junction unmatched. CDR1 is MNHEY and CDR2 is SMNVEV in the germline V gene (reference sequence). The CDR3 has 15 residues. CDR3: CASSASFAGVSEQFF. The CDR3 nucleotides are TGTGCCAGCAGTGCCTCTTTTGCGGGGGTCAGTGAGCAGTTCTTC.

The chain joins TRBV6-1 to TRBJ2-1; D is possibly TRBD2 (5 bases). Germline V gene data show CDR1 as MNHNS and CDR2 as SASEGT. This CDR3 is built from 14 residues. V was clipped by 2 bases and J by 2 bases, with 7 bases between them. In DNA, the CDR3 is TGTGCCAGCAGTGAACGGGATCCCTACAATGAGCAGTTCTTC. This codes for CASSERDPYNEQFF.

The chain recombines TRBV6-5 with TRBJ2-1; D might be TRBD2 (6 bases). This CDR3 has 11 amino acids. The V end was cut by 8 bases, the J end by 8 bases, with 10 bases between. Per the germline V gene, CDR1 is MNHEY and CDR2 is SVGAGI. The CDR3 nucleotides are TGTGCCAGCCTGGGAGGATATGAGCAGTTCTTC. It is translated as CASLGGYEQFF.

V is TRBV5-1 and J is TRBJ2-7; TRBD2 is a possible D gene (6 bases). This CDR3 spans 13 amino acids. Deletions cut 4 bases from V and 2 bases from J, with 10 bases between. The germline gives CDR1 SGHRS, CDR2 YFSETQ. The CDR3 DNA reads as TGCGCCAGCAGCCGGGGGTCCCCCTACGAGCAGTACTTC. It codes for CASSRGSPYEQYF.

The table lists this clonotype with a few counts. DNA of the CDR3: TGTGCCAGCAGTTTGGGGGGACAGGGGTCCAATGAGCAGTTCTTC. This translates into CASSLGGQGSNEQFF. V is TRBV27 and J is TRBJ2-1, with 10 bases aligning to TRBD1. Trimming took 3 bases from V and 6 from J; bases not matched to a gene: 5. Germline lookup yields CDR1 MNHEY and CDR2 SMNVEV (reference sequence). The CDR3 length is 15 residues.

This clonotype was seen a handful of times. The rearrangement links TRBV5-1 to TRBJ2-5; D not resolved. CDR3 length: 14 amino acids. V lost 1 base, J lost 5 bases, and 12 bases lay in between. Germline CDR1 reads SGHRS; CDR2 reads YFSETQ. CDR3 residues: CASSLSAPRETQYF. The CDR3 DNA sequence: TGCGCCAGCAGCTTGTCCGCCCCGAGGGAGACCCAGTACTTC.

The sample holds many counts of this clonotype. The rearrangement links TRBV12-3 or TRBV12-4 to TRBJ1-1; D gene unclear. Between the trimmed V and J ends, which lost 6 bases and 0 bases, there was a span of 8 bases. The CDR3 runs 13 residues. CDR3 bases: TGTGCCAGCAGCTTATGGGTGAACACTGAAGCTTTCTTT. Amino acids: CASSLWVNTEAFF.

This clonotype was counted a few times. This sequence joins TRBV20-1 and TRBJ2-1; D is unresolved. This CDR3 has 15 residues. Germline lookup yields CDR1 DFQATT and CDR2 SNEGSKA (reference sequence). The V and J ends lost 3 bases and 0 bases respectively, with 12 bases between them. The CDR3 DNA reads TGCAGTGCTAGGAGGAGAAGGAGCTCCTACAATGAGCAGTTCTTC. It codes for CSARRRRSSYNEQFF.

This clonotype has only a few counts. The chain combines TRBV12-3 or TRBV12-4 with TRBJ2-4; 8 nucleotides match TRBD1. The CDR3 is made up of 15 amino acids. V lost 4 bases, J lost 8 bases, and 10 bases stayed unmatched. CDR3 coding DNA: TGTGCCAGCAGTTCGGATCAGGGGGCGCGGCACATTCAGTACTTC. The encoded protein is CASSSDQGARHIQYF.